These 4 T cell receptor beta chains came from one sample sequenced in a study of shared clonotypes between healthy human individuals. Using immunoSEQ multiplex PCR, the repertoire was profiled, and TCRdb retains in-frame clones only, with some absent. The sample yields roughly 500,000 clones, about 95% seen once. The specimen was naive CD4+ T cells sorted from blood. Stated subset: CD45RA+ positively selected. These receptor sequences come from a woman aged 25 to 39 in good health.

The rearrangement joins TRBV9 to TRBJ1-5; 7 positions match TRBD1. Germline V gives CDR1 SGDLS, CDR2 YYNGEE. The CDR3 covers 15 residues. V shed 2 bases and J 1 base; nucleotides not matched to a gene: 3. The DNA of the CDR3 is TGTGCCAGCAGCGTGGGACAGTCAAGCAATCAGCCCCAGCATTTT. It is translated as CASSVGQSSNQPQHF.

The genes are TRBV4-2 and TRBJ1-4, with D unclear. V was shortened by 0 bases and J by 0 bases, with 11 bases between the two germline ends. Germline V CDR1 and CDR2: LGHNA, YNFKEQ. This CDR3 spans 17 amino acids. The CDR3 protein is CASSQDWAAATNEKLFF. DNA for the CDR3: TGTGCCAGCAGCCAAGACTGGGCAGCTGCAACTAATGAAAAACTGTTTTTT.

This clone was counted only a few times. Here the CDR3 reads CASSEDRAGDQPQHF. CDR3 DNA sequence: TGTGCCAGCAGTGAAGACAGGGCAGGGGATCAGCCCCAGCATTTT. The chain combines TRBV6-1 with TRBJ1-5, with D possibly being TRBD1 (6 bases). The CDR3 has 15 amino acids. From germline, CDR1 is MNHNS and CDR2 SASEGT. Trimming took off 1 base at V and 5 bases at J, with 12 bases between the two ends.

The rearrangement joins TRBV4-1 to TRBJ2-5, with D perhaps matching TRBD1 (6 bases). The J call may be mistaken, given a closer DNA end match to TRBJ2-7. This CDR3 spans 14 amino acids. Germline CDR1 reads MGHRA; CDR2 reads YSYEKL. This CDR3 is CASRPGELSYEQYF. CDR3 nucleotide sequence: TGCGCCAGCAGGCCAGGGGAGTTATCCTACGAGCAGTACTTC.